This is a list of T cell receptor beta chains from one sample in a study of blood T cells in healthy people across ages. MiXCR was run by TCRdb on the 5' RACE reads, yielding one entry per CDR3 protein. The repertoire holds about 400,000 distinct CDR3 sequences, with roughly half as singletons. Sequencing input: blood. The receptors stem from a man between 60 and 75 years old in good health. CDR3s include the opening cysteine and the closing phenylalanine or tryptophan. A D gene is named only where the DNA matches it firmly. Size values are once, few and many counts, or a class for expanded clones, and some rows have none.

TRBD2	few	TRBV9	TRBJ2-6	CASSVRRGGLAGGSGANVLTF	TGTGCCAGCAGCGTTCGTAGGGGCGGACTAGCGGGAGGATCCGGGGCCAACGTCCTGACTTTC
.	.	TRBV18	TRBJ2-1	CASSAARVENEQFF	TGTGCCAGCTCAGCCGCCAGGGTTGAGAATGAGCAGTTCTTC
TRBD2	once	TRBV27	TRBJ2-5	CASSSPGLAQETQYF	TGTGCCAGCAGTTCCCCCGGACTAGCGCAAGAGACCCAGTACTTC
.	.	TRBV5-1	TRBJ1-2	CASSFDSALGYTF	TGCGCCAGCAGCTTTGACTCAGCCCTTGGCTACACCTTC
TRBD1	.	TRBV12-3/TRBV12-4	TRBJ1-2	CASSVSTGARGYTF	TGTGCCAGCAGTGTATCGACAGGGGCGAGAGGCTACACCTTC
.	.	TRBV3-1	TRBJ2-7	CASSQEWAYEQYF	TGTGCCAGCAGCCAAGAATGGGCCTACGAGCAGTACTTC
.	.	TRBV6-1	TRBJ2-6	CASTAYSGANVLTF	TGTGCCAGCACGGCTTACTCTGGGGCCAACGTCCTGACTTTC
TRBD1	.	TRBV4-2	TRBJ1-1	CASSQLGQGATEAFF	TGTGCCAGCAGCCAACTAGGACAGGGCGCAACTGAAGCTTTCTTT
TRBD1	.	TRBV7-2	TRBJ2-1	CASSSVRDRGNEQFF	TGTGCCAGCAGCTCCGTGAGGGACAGGGGCAATGAGCAGTTCTTC
.	many	TRBV14	TRBJ2-1	CASSLLGASYNEQFF	TGTGCCAGCAGTCTACTCGGGGCCTCCTACAATGAGCAGTTCTTC
.	.	TRBV4-2	TRBJ2-7	CASSQETSYEQYF	TGTGCCAGCAGCCAGGAGACTTCCTACGAGCAGTACTTC
.	.	TRBV29-1	TRBJ2-1	CSGTPSSYNEQFF	TGCAGCGGAACACCGAGCTCCTACAATGAGCAGTTCTTC
.	.	TRBV20-1	TRBJ2-1	CSARDGVASHNEQFF	TGCAGTGCTAGAGATGGAGTAGCGTCACACAATGAGCAGTTCTTC
TRBD2	few	TRBV11-3	TRBJ2-1	CASSSSRAEGLAGINEQFF	TGTGCCAGCAGCTCATCCAGGGCCGAGGGACTAGCGGGAATAAATGAGCAGTTCTTC